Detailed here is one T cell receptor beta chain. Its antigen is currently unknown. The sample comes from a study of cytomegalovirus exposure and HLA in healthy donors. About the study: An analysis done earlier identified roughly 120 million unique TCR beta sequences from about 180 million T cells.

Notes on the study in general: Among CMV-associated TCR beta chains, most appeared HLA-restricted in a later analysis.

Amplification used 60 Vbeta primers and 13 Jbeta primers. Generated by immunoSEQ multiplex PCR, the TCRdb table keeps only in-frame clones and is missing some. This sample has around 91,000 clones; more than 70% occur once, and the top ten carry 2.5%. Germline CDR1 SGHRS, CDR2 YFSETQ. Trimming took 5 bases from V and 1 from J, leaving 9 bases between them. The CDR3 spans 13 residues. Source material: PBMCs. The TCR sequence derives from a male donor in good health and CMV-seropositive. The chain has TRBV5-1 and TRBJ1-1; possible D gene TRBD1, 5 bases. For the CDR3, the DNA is TGCGCCAGCAGAGGGGAGGAGAACACTGAAGCTTTCTTT. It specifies CASRGEENTEAFF.